One and the same sample provided the 22 T cell receptor beta chains below, sequenced in a study of OX40 agonist ivuxolimab in advanced cancers. Some clones are missing from TCRdb's copy, which holds only in-frame ones; the method was immunoSEQ multiplex PCR. The data show roughly 48,000 clones, with 85% to 90% seen just once and over 9% held by the top ten. The material was CD4+ or CD8+ T cells sorted from blood, obtained in a trial of the OX40 agonist ivuxolimab. These receptor sequences come from an adult with an advanced solid tumor such as melanoma, head and neck, liver or kidney cancer.

Turning to this clone: Other DNA sequences in this sample translate to the same CDR3. This chain uses TRBV7-3 with TRBJ2-3; D perhaps matches TRBD2 (6 bases). Trimming removed 5 bases at V and 3 bases at J, with 12 bases between. The CDR3 loop spans 14 amino acids. The germline gives CDR1 SGHTA, CDR2 FQGTGA. This CDR3 reads CASSLLGGTDTQYF. The CDR3 region has the DNA TGTGCCAGCAGCCTATTAGGAGGGACAGATACGCAGTATTTT.

The rearrangement links TRBV11-2 to TRBJ2-7; TRBD1 matches 8 bases. The V segment lost 2 bases and the J segment 1 base; nucleotides outside the gene matches: 10. CDR1 SGHAT and CDR2 FQNNGV come from the germline V gene. The CDR3 loop spans 17 amino acids. CDR3 sequence: CASSLSLPDRASYEQYF. The CDR3 DNA reads TGTGCCAGCAGCTTAAGCCTCCCGGACAGGGCATCCTACGAGCAGTACTTC.

The V gene is TRBV9, the J gene TRBJ1-5; D might be TRBD1 (5 bases). The CDR3 is made up of 14 amino acids. The germline V gene encodes CDR1 SGDLS and CDR2 YYNGEE. Trimming pared 3 bases from V and 4 bases from J, leaving 11 bases between. The CDR3 DNA reads TGTGCCAGCAGCGAGTTTGGGGCTAATCAGCCCCAGCATTTT. This gives the protein CASSEFGANQPQHF.

This clone came up once. The chain couples TRBV5-5 to TRBJ2-1; 8 nucleotides agree with TRBD1. This CDR3 comprises 16 residues. V was clipped by 0 bases and J by 3 bases; unmatched bases: 5. Germline values: CDR1 SGHKS, CDR2 YYEKEE (reference sequence). The CDR3 here is CASSLGQGSYYNEQFF. The CDR3 nucleotides are TGTGCCAGCAGCTTGGGACAGGGGTCCTACTACAATGAGCAGTTCTTC.

This chain links TRBV11-2 with TRBJ2-7; the match to TRBD2 covers 12 bases. After removal of 5 bases from V and 3 bases from J, the junction contained 5 bases not matched to a gene. CDR3 length: 15 amino acids. CDR1 and CDR2 from the germline V gene are SGHAT and FQNNGV. The CDR3 DNA reads TGTGCCAGCAGCCAAGAACTAGCGGGGGGCTACGAGCAGTACTTC. It translates to CASSQELAGGYEQYF.

The V call is TRBV2, the J call TRBJ2-1; 8 positions match TRBD1. J was trimmed by 8 bases and V by 4 bases; bases with no gene match: 10. CDR1 and CDR2 (germline): SNHLY, FYNNEI. The CDR3 is made up of 15 amino acids. The CDR3 DNA reads TGTGCCAGCAGTGCCCCGGACAGGGCTGTCCATGAGCAGTTCTTC. Protein sequence: CASSAPDRAVHEQFF.

The chain has TRBV5-4 and TRBJ2-3, with D unclear. The CDR3 runs 15 residues. The V gene's germline CDR1 is SGHNT and CDR2 YYREEE (reference sequence). V was cut by 4 bases and J by 0 bases, with 12 bases left in between. In DNA, the CDR3 is TGTGCCAGCAGCCAGTCAGACTCTAGCACAGATACGCAGTATTTT. The encoded protein is CASSQSDSSTDTQYF.

This clone is a singleton in its sample. The rearrangement joins TRBV19 to TRBJ2-3, with D tentatively TRBD2 (6 bases). The germline CDR1 and CDR2 sequences are LNHDA and SQIVND (reference sequence). Trimming removed 4 bases at V and 2 bases at J, with 13 bases between. The CDR3 totals 15 residues. The CDR3 is CASSTSGLLTDTQYF. The CDR3 DNA reads as TGTGCCAGTAGTACTTCGGGACTGCTCACAGATACGCAGTATTTT.

The J gene is TRBJ1-1, the V gene TRBV7-9; 7 nucleotides agree with TRBD1. CDR1 and CDR2 from the germline V gene are SEHNR and FQNEAQ (reference sequence). There are 15 residues in the CDR3. V shed 6 bases, J shed 2 bases, and the junction held 9 bases outside the gene matches. The CDR3 region has the DNA TGTGCCAGCAGACCAGTACAGGGGATTAACACTGAAGCTTTCTTT. It translates to CASRPVQGINTEAFF.

The V and J genes are TRBV2 and TRBJ1-3; D remains ambiguous. CDR3 length equals 13 residues. Trimming shortened V by 1 base and J by 4 bases, and 5 bases separated the two germline ends. CDR1 is SNHLY, CDR2 FYNNEI, per germline. Here the CDR3 DNA reads TGTGCCAGCAGTGAAGGGGTAGGAAACACCATATATTTT. As protein: CASSEGVGNTIYF.

The V and J genes are TRBV9 and TRBJ2-3, with unresolved D. Germline-derived CDR1 and CDR2 are SGDLS and YYNGEE. Trimming took 0 bases from V and 6 from J, leaving 14 bases between them. The CDR3 loop spans 15 amino acids. The CDR3 DNA sequence: TGTGCCAGCAGCGTAGGGGTTAGCCCCCCGGATACGCAGTATTTT. This gives the protein CASSVGVSPPDTQYF.

The genes are TRBV7-9 and TRBJ1-6; 8 bases map to TRBD1. CDR1 and CDR2 from the germline V gene are SEHNR and FQNEAQ (reference sequence). With 6 bases clipped from V and 4 bases from J, the junction kept 5 bases outside the gene matches. There are 15 residues in the CDR3. CDR3 in DNA: TGTGCCAGCAGGTTACAGGGGGATTATAATTCACCCCTCCACTTT. This codes for CASRLQGDYNSPLHF.

V is TRBV5-6 and J is TRBJ1-5; TRBD1 might be the D (5 bases). Germline assignment: CDR1 SGHDT and CDR2 YYEEEE. The length of the CDR3 is 13 residues. V was shortened by 3 bases and J by 7 bases, with 11 bases between the two germline ends. CDR3 amino acids: CASSSGFGQPQHF. CDR3 sequence (DNA): TGTGCCAGCAGCTCAGGGTTCGGACAGCCCCAGCATTTT.

This chain uses TRBV9 with TRBJ2-7; unclear D gene. The CDR3 loop spans 15 amino acids. The germline V and J ends were trimmed by 0 bases and 5 bases, with 15 bases remaining between them. CDR1 and CDR2 (germline): SGDLS, YYNGEE. The CDR3 bases are TGTGCCAGCAGCGTAGACTGGGGTGCGCATAACGAGCAGTACTTC. Protein sequence: CASSVDWGAHNEQYF.

The chain couples TRBV28 to TRBJ1-5, with D unclear. CDR1 MDHEN and CDR2 SYDVKM come from the germline V gene. This CDR3 is built from 13 residues. The germline V and J ends were trimmed by 10 bases and 0 bases, with 10 bases remaining between them. The DNA of the CDR3 is TGTGCCACCGGGGATTATAGCAATCAGCCCCAGCATTTT. Translating it yields CATGDYSNQPQHF.

This chain links TRBV6-6 with TRBJ2-7, with D perhaps TRBD1 (6 bases). V was pared by 10 bases and J by 0 bases, with 13 bases between. This CDR3 is built from 13 residues. Germline V gene sequence: CDR1 MNHNY, CDR2 SVGAGI (reference sequence). CDR3 residues: CATGTMSSYEQYF. The DNA of the CDR3 is TGTGCCACAGGGACAATGAGCTCCTACGAGCAGTACTTC.

The chain combines TRBV12-5 with TRBJ1-6, with 8 bases fitting TRBD1. V was clipped by 0 bases and J by 8 bases; unmatched bases: 3. Germline CDR1 and CDR2: LGHNT and FRNRAP. The CDR3 contains 15 residues. CDR3 sequence reads: CASGLVQGADSPLHF. CDR3 nucleotides: TGTGCTAGTGGTTTGGTCCAGGGGGCGGATTCACCCCTCCACTTT.

In its sample, this clone ranks as medium-sized. The chain has TRBV6-1 and TRBJ1-2; 7 bases agree with TRBD1. Per germline, CDR1 MNHNS and CDR2 SASEGT. The V and J ends lost 5 bases and 0 bases, in that order; junction bases with no gene match: 9. This CDR3 has 16 amino acids. Here the CDR3 DNA reads TGTGCCAGCAGTCAAGTAACAGGGGTTGCTAACTATGGCTACACCTTC. It specifies CASSQVTGVANYGYTF.

The V call is TRBV27, the J call TRBJ1-5, with D tentatively TRBD1 (6 bases). The CDR3 consists of 13 residues. Germline CDR1 MNHEY, CDR2 SMNVEV (reference sequence). CDR3 sequence (DNA): TGTGGAGCAGGCGGGGGGCCAATTCAGCCCCAGCATTTT. Protein: CGAGGGPIQPQHF.

The V call is TRBV19, the J call TRBJ2-1; D uncertain. Per germline, CDR1 LNHDA and CDR2 SQIVND (reference sequence). Between the trimmed V and J ends, which lost 1 base and 10 bases, there was a span of 11 bases. The CDR3 consists of 13 residues. CDR3 DNA sequence: TGTGCCAGTAGTATAGGCCTCGAAAGGGAGCAGTTCTTC. Protein product: CASSIGLEREQFF.

V usage is TRBV6-5 and J usage is TRBJ1-3; 9 nucleotides match TRBD1. Germline V gene sequence: CDR1 MNHEY, CDR2 SVGAGI. The ends lost 2 bases at V and 7 bases at J; junction bases unmatched: 0. The CDR3 consists of 13 residues. CDR3: CASSYGQGNTIYF. The CDR3 coding sequence is TGTGCCAGCAGTTACGGACAGGGGAACACCATATATTTT.

This sequence joins TRBV27 and TRBJ2-7, with TRBD1 matching over 9 bases. The length of the CDR3 is 14 residues. Germline CDR1 MNHEY, CDR2 SMNVEV (reference sequence). With 5 bases clipped from V and 4 bases from J, the junction kept 6 bases outside the gene matches. CDR3 loop: CASSRGTGWYEQYF. Here the CDR3 DNA reads TGTGCCAGCAGTCGAGGGACAGGGTGGTACGAGCAGTACTTC.